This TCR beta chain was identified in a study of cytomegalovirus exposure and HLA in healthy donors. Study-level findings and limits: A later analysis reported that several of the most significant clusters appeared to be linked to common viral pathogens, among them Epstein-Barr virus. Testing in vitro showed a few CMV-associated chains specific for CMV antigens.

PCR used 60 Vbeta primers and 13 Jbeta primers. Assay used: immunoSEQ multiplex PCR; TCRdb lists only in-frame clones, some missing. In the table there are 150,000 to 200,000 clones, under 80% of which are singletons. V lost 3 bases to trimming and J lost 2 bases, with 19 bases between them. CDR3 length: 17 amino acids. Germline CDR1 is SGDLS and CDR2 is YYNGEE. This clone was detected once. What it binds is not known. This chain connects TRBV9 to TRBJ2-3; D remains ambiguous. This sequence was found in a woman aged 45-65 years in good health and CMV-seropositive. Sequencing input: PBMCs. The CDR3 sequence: CASSALGRDYPTDTQYF. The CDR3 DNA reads TGTGCCAGCAGCGCCCTGGGCAGAGATTATCCCACAGATACGCAGTATTTT.